This is a list of T cell receptor beta chains from one sample in a study of blood T cell repertoires in COVID-19. Some clones are missing from TCRdb's copy, which holds only in-frame ones; the method was immunoSEQ multiplex PCR. The sample lists around 130,000 clones, 75% to 85% occurring once. Input material: peripheral blood. The receptors derive from an elderly man with acute or convalescent COVID-19. The CDR3 runs from the conserved cysteine through the conserved F or W. The D gene is left open where the match is weak. A clone size is listed for some rows: how often the clone was seen (once, few, many), or a class if it is expanded.

j_call d_call clone_size v_call cdr3_nt cdr3_aa
TRBJ2-4 TRBD1 - TRBV6-1 TGTGCCAGCAGTGAAGGGACAGGGGGGAGCATTCAGTACTTC CASSEGTGGSIQYF
TRBJ1-1 - - TRBV6-6 TGTGCCAGCACCCCCCCACAGGGGAACACTGAAGCTTTCTTT CASTPPQGNTEAFF
TRBJ1-6 - - TRBV7-2 TGTGCCAGCAGCCAAGGACAGAATAATTCACCCCTCCACTTT CASSQGQNNSPLHF
TRBJ2-1 - medium-sized TRBV27 TGTGCCAGCAGTTTATCTTACAGCTACAATGAGCAGTTCTTC CASSLSYSYNEQFF
TRBJ2-2 TRBD1 once TRBV5-4 TGTGCCAGCAGCCCCCTGTACAGGGGTATAACCGGGGAGCTGTTTTTT CASSPLYRGITGELFF
TRBJ2-2 TRBD1 - TRBV4-3 TGCGCCAGCAGCCCGACAGGGGGCAACACCGGGGAGCTGTTTTTT CASSPTGGNTGELFF
TRBJ2-1 TRBD2 - TRBV7-9 TGTGCCAGCAGCTTATCGCGGGAGAACAATGAGCAGTTCTTC CASSLSRENNEQFF
TRBJ1-1 - - TRBV6-5 TGTGCCAGCAGTAACACAGGGATTCGAGCTTTCTTT CASSNTGIRAFF
TRBJ2-1 TRBD2 few TRBV19 TGTGCCAGTAGTATAGATAGCGGGGGAACCAATGAGCAGTTCTTC CASSIDSGGTNEQFF
TRBJ2-1 - - TRBV4-1 TGCGCCAGCAGCTACTTTGAAAGGGGGGGCATGGATGAGCAGTTCTTC CASSYFERGGMDEQFF
TRBJ2-7 TRBD2 few TRBV2 TGTGCCAGCAGTGAAGGCGGGGGGCCAAAGCAGTACTTC CASSEGGGPKQYF
TRBJ1-2 - - TRBV30 TGTGCCTGGAGTGTACGTTCGGGACTCACCTTCTATGGCTACACCTTC CAWSVRSGLTFYGYTF
TRBJ2-3 - - TRBV7-9 TGTGCCAGCAGCTTCGACTCGTTTGGGACGCAGTATTTT CASSFDSFGTQYF
TRBJ2-6 - - TRBV7-6 TGTGCCAGCAGTCTCGGGGAACCTGGGGCCAACGTCCTGACTTTC CASSLGEPGANVLTF
TRBJ1-5 - - TRBV6-1 TGTGCCAGCAGTGAGACCTCCGGAGTCGGCAATCAGCCCCAGCATTTT CASSETSGVGNQPQHF
TRBJ1-1 - - TRBV6-6 TGTGCCAGCAGATCCGGGGGGTACACTGAAGCTTTCTTT CASRSGGYTEAFF
TRBJ1-6 TRBD1 few TRBV2 TGTGCCAGCACCCCTGCCTTCGGACAGGGAGGTAATTCACCCCTCCACTTT CASTPAFGQGGNSPLHF
TRBJ2-1 - - TRBV12-3/TRBV12-4 TGTGCCAGCAGAATGATAGGGGGTGAGCAGTTCTTC CASRMIGGEQFF
TRBJ2-4 - - TRBV21-1 TGTGCCAGCAGCAAAGCGGAACAGGGGATCGGGGCCAAAAACATTCAGTACTTC CASSKAEQGIGAKNIQYF
TRBJ1-2 - once TRBV6-5 TGTGCCAGCAGCTCCACCCGGGTTTATGGCTACACCTTC CASSSTRVYGYTF
TRBJ1-1 TRBD1 - TRBV7-9 TGTGCCAGCAGCCCCTACCGGGACAGGGGCACTGAAGCTTTCTTT CASSPYRDRGTEAFF
TRBJ2-3 - - TRBV6-5 TGTGCCAGCAGAAAAGGGGGGACAGTCACAGATACGCAGTATTTT CASRKGGTVTDTQYF
TRBJ2-5 TRBD2 - TRBV7-2 TGTGCCAGCAGCCAGGGACTAGCGGGAGCTCAAGAGACCCAGTACTTC CASSQGLAGAQETQYF
TRBJ1-2 - many TRBV4-2 TGTGCCAGCAGCCAAGATTACCAGGATAACTATGGCTACACCTTC CASSQDYQDNYGYTF
TRBJ2-5 - - TRBV3-1/TRBV3-2 TGTGCCAGCAGCCAAGATCCAACCCAGTACTTC CASSQDPTQYF
TRBJ2-5 TRBD1 few TRBV19 TGTGCCAGTAGTAACACAGGGGGCCTAGAGACCCAGTACTTC CASSNTGGLETQYF
TRBJ1-2 TRBD1 - TRBV7-2 TGTGCCAGCAGCTTTGGACAGGGGGATGGCTACACCTTC CASSFGQGDGYTF
TRBJ2-1 TRBD2 - TRBV4-1 TGCGCCAGCAGCGGGCGGGGGGGCGTCTATGAGCAGTTCTTC CASSGRGGVYEQFF
TRBJ2-6 TRBD2 few TRBV2 TGTGCCAGCAGGGGACTAGCGGGGGGGCGAGCTGGGGCCAACGTCCTGACTTTC CASRGLAGGRAGANVLTF
TRBJ1-6 TRBD1 - TRBV2 TGTGCCAGCAGCCAAGGACAGGGGAATTCACCCCTCCACTTT CASSQGQGNSPLHF
TRBJ2-2 - - TRBV7-2 TGTGCCAGCAGCTTAGCTCAGGGTTCGTCCGGGGAGCTGTTTTTT CASSLAQGSSGELFF
TRBJ1-2 - - TRBV4-1 TGCGCCAGCAGCCCGAATCCGCGGGAAGGGCACTATGGCTACACCTTC CASSPNPREGHYGYTF
TRBJ2-2 - - TRBV11-2 TGTGCCAGCAGCTTAGGGTCAGGGGCCGGGGAGCTGTTTTTT CASSLGSGAGELFF
TRBJ1-5 - few TRBV4-2 TGTGCCAGCAGCCCAGGGATTGGGGCCGGGCGTCAGCCCCAGCATTTT CASSPGIGAGRQPQHF
TRBJ2-5 - - TRBV7-2 TGTGCCAGCAGCCCTGGGAGGTTTTTCGTGACATTGGAGACCCAGTACTTC CASSPGRFFVTLETQYF
TRBJ2-5 - - TRBV5-1 TGCGCCAGCCGACTTGAGGGCGAGACCCAGTACTTC CASRLEGETQYF
TRBJ2-1 - - TRBV12-3/TRBV12-4 TGTGCCAGCAGTTCCCTAGTAGGGGGTCAACAGTTCTTC CASSSLVGGQQFF